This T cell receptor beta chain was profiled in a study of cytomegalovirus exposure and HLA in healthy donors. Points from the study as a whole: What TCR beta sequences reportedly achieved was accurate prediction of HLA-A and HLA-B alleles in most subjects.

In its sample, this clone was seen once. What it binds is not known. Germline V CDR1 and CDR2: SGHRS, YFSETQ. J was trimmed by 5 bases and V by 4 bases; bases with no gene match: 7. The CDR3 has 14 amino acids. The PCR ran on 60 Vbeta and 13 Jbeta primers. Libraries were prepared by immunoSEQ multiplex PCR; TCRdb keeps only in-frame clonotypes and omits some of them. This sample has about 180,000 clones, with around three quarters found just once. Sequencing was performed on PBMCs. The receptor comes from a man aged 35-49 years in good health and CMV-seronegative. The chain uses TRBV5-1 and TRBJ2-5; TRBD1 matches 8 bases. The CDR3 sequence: CASSPDREYETQYF. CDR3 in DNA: TGCGCCAGCAGCCCGGACAGGGAGTATGAGACCCAGTACTTC.